The rows below give T cell receptor beta chains drawn from one sample of a study of shared T cell receptors in the human thymus. Using immunoSEQ multiplex PCR, the repertoire was profiled, and TCRdb retains in-frame clones only, with some absent. The table has some 640,000 clones, over 75% seen once. This same sample was also taken into another study, of human thymus T cells.

Sequenced material: thymocytes. These receptor sequences come from a boy under three years old with a congenital heart defect. The CDR3 runs from the conserved cysteine through the conserved F or W. The D gene is left open where the match is weak. Clone sizes are given selectively: once, few, many, or a class where the clone is expanded.

>TRBJ2-1|once|TRBV7-6|NA
TGTGCCAGCAGCTTAGCGGCGGGTATCTACAATGAGCAGTTCTTC
CASSLAAGIYNEQFF
>TRBJ2-3|NA|TRBV4-3|NA
TGCGCCGCAGGTGCCGGGGGGCCAGATACGCAGTATTTT
CAAGAGGPDTQYF
>TRBJ2-5|few|TRBV23-1|NA
TGCGCCAGCATTTGGGCGGGGAAAATGTGGCAAGAGACCCAGTACTTC
CASIWAGKMWQETQYF
>TRBJ1-6|NA|TRBV28|TRBD1
TGTGCCAGCAGTCCCCAAGGCAGGGGGAATAGATATAATTCCCCCCTCCACTTT
CASSPQGRGNRYNSPLHF
>TRBJ1-2|NA|TRBV28|NA
TGTGCCAGCAGTTTAGGGGGCGCAATCGGTGGCTACACCTTC
CASSLGGAIGGYTF
>TRBJ1-3|NA|TRBV14|NA
TGTGCCAGCAGCCATGCTGGAGGGACCGGAAACACCATATATTTT
CASSHAGGTGNTIYF
>TRBJ1-5|NA|TRBV28|NA
TGTGCCAGCAGTTTAAGACAGGTAATAGGAAATCAGCCCCAGCATTTT
CASSLRQVIGNQPQHF
>TRBJ2-7|NA|TRBV29-1|NA
TGCAGCGTTCGAGGGGGCGAGCAGTACTTC
CSVRGGEQYF
>TRBJ2-7|NA|TRBV28|TRBD1
TGTGCCAGCAGCTTAGGGACAGGGGGTCCCTACGAGCAGTACTTC
CASSLGTGGPYEQYF
>TRBJ1-1|NA|TRBV5-1|NA
TGCGCCAGCAGCTTGGACCGGGTCTCGATGAACACTGAAGCTTTCTTT
CASSLDRVSMNTEAFF
>TRBJ2-2|NA|TRBV28|NA
TGTGCCAGCTCCAGGCCCTACACCGGGGAGCTGTTTTTT
CASSRPYTGELFF
>TRBJ2-7|once|TRBV11-2|TRBD2
TGTGCCAGCAGCTCCACCCGACTAGCGGGGTACTACGTAGAGCAGTACTTC
CASSSTRLAGYYVEQYF
>TRBJ2-1|once|TRBV13|TRBD1
TGTGCCAGCAGCTCCTACAGGGGGAATGAGCAGTTCTTC
CASSSYRGNEQFF
>TRBJ2-7|NA|TRBV27|TRBD2
TGTGCCAGCAGTTCAATGATTCGCGGGAGCTCAACCTACGAGCAGTACTTC
CASSSMIRGSSTYEQYF
>TRBJ2-3|NA|TRBV7-2|TRBD1
TGTGCCAGCAGCTCTGGGGTAACCGGGACAGGGAACACAGATACGCAGTATTTT
CASSSGVTGTGNTDTQYF
>TRBJ1-1|NA|TRBV9|TRBD1
TGTGCCAGCAACCCCAGGGGGTTAGACACTGAAGCTTTCTTT
CASNPRGLDTEAFF
>TRBJ2-2|NA|TRBV28|TRBD2
TGTGCCAGCAGTTTGGTTATGGCTAGCGGAGACCTTTACACCGGGGAGCTGTTTTTT
CASSLVMASGDLYTGELFF